One and the same sample provided the 21 T cell receptor beta chains below, sequenced in a study of shared clonotypes between healthy human individuals. Profiling relied on immunoSEQ multiplex PCR, and the TCRdb table lists in-frame clones only, not all of them. The top ten hold approximately 0.13% of the sample, which has millions of clones, 95% seen once. The sample taken for sequencing was naive CD4+ T cells sorted from blood. Subset noted: CD45RA+ positively selected. The origin of the receptors is a man aged 18 to 35 in good health.

V is TRBV11-2 and J is TRBJ2-7; D call uncertain. Deletions cut 3 bases from V and 2 bases from J, with 17 bases between. The V gene's germline CDR1 is SGHAT and CDR2 FQNNGV. The CDR3 is 16 amino acids. CDR3: CASSFGSNSLPYEQYF. The CDR3 DNA sequence: TGTGCCAGCAGCTTCGGGTCCAACTCTCTCCCCTACGAGCAGTACTTC. Supplemented by reference TRBV11-2 and TRBJ2-7, the full variable domain reads EAGVAQSPRYKIIEKRQSVAFWCNPISGHATLYWYQQILGQGPKLLIQFQNNGVVDDSQLPKDRFSAERLKGVDSTLKIQPAKLEDSAVYLCASSFGSNSLPYEQYFGPGTRLTVT.

V is TRBV12-5 and J is TRBJ2-3; D is ambiguous. Trimming removed 2 bases from V and 7 bases from J, with 13 bases in between. There are 14 residues in the CDR3. Germline V lookup: CDR1 LGHNT, CDR2 FRNRAP. The CDR3 sequence is CASGLIAQTHTQYF. CDR3 nucleotides: TGTGCTAGTGGTTTGATAGCCCAAACTCATACGCAGTATTTT.

J is TRBJ1-4 and V is TRBV6-1; D might be TRBD1 (6 bases). V dropped 8 bases and J dropped 4 bases, with 14 bases sitting between them. This CDR3 is built from 14 residues. Germline assignment: CDR1 MNHNS and CDR2 SASEGT. The CDR3 here is CASATGRFNEKLFF. For the CDR3, the DNA is TGTGCCAGCGCAACAGGGAGGTTTAATGAAAAACTGTTTTTT.

The chain has TRBV4-3 and TRBJ1-5; unclear D gene. V was pared by 0 bases and J by 0 bases, with 9 bases between. CDR3 length equals 16 residues. Germline values: CDR1 LGHNA, CDR2 YSLEER. DNA of the CDR3: TGCGCCAGCAGCCAAGACTGGGGTATTAGCAATCAGCCCCAGCATTTT. Residues: CASSQDWGISNQPQHF.

The chain combines TRBV11-1 with TRBJ1-1, with TRBD1 matching over 7 bases. Unmatched junction bases numbered 4, after V lost 5 bases and J lost 1 base. Germline-derived CDR1 and CDR2 are SGHAT and FQDESV (reference sequence). This CDR3 has 14 amino acids. CDR3 sequence reads: CASSRRTGNTEAFF. The CDR3 DNA is TGTGCCAGCAGCCGAAGGACAGGGAACACTGAAGCTTTCTTT.

The chain uses TRBV9 and TRBJ2-1, with TRBD2 matching 7 bases. Germline loops: CDR1 SGDLS, CDR2 YYNGEE. V lost 4 bases, J lost 4 bases, and 5 bases stayed unmatched. There are 14 residues in the CDR3. CDR3 in amino acids: CASSSSGGYNEQFF. As DNA, the CDR3 is TGTGCCAGCAGCTCTAGCGGCGGATACAATGAGCAGTTCTTC.

The chain recombines TRBV27 with TRBJ2-7, with D perhaps TRBD1 (6 bases). The germline V gene encodes CDR1 MNHEY and CDR2 SMNVEV (reference sequence). The V gene lost 5 bases and the J gene lost 2 bases, with 16 bases spanning the gap. This CDR3 has 15 amino acids. In DNA, the CDR3 is TGTGCCAGCAGTCTACAGACAGGCCCGACCTACGAGCAGTACTTC. It specifies CASSLQTGPTYEQYF.

This clone was seen a few times. The J gene is TRBJ2-7, the V gene TRBV21-1; the D segment call TRBD2 is taken from the table without a DNA check. TRBV21-1 counts as a pseudogene. This CDR3 contains 11 residues. CDR3 loop: CASSEYFEQYF. The CDR3 nucleotides read TGTGCCAGCAGCGAATACTTCGAGCAGTACTTC.

For this clone: The identical CDR3 is also encoded by other nucleotide sequences in the sample. This chain links TRBV10-3 with TRBJ1-2; possible D gene TRBD1, 5 bases. Trimming took 3 bases from V and 3 from J, leaving 8 bases between them. This CDR3 contains 13 residues. Germline CDR1 reads ENHRY; CDR2 reads SYGVKD. The CDR3 sequence is CAISDKGDYGYTF. For the CDR3, the DNA is TGTGCCATCAGTGATAAAGGGGACTATGGCTACACCTTC.

A word on this clone: Germline is not matched at one junction end, which may reflect a read error. This CDR3 is CASRGLPPQHF. The CDR3 coding sequence is TGTGCCAGCAGGGGACTTCCTCCACAACACTTC. The chain has TRBV6-6 and TRBJ2-7, with D possibly TRBD2 on 6 matching bases. The CDR3 consists of 11 residues. CDR1 MNHNY and CDR2 SVGAGI come from the germline V gene (reference sequence).

This chain uses TRBV5-1 with TRBJ2-3, with TRBD2 as a possible D gene (5 bases). Per germline, CDR1 SGHRS and CDR2 YFSETQ. This CDR3 is 17 amino acids long. V lost 0 bases and J lost 5, with 19 bases in between. The CDR3 DNA reads as TGCGCCAGCAGCTTGGGCATTGGCGGAGGATGGGGAGATACGCAGTATTTT. Protein: CASSLGIGGGWGDTQYF.

V is TRBV5-1 and J is TRBJ2-2; D possibly corresponds to TRBD2 (6 bases). Deletions cut 4 bases from V and 2 bases from J, with 12 bases between. There are 15 residues in the CDR3. CDR1 is SGHRS, CDR2 YFSETQ, per germline. Here the CDR3 DNA reads TGCGCCAGCAGCCGCGGGACCGATAACACCGGGGAGCTGTTTTTT. As protein: CASSRGTDNTGELFF.

CDR3 amino acids: CASSALGGSTEAFF. CDR3 sequence (DNA): TGTGCCAGCAGCGCGTTGGGGGGGAGCACTGAAGCTTTCTTT. V is TRBV9 and J is TRBJ1-1; perhaps TRBD1 as D (5 bases). Looked up from germline, CDR1 is SGDLS and CDR2 is YYNGEE. The V end lost 3 bases, the J end lost 4 bases, and 13 bases lay between the germline ends. The CDR3 is 14 residues long.

This chain connects TRBV18 to TRBJ2-7; D is ambiguous. CDR3 length equals 13 residues. Trimming pared 3 bases from V and 6 bases from J, leaving 12 bases between. Germline CDR1 reads KGHSH; CDR2 reads LQKENI. The CDR3 sequence: CASSPLPLAEQYF. In nucleotides, the CDR3 is TGTGCCAGCTCACCTCTCCCACTCGCCGAGCAGTACTTC.

This chain links TRBV30 with TRBJ1-5; TRBD1 is a possible D gene (5 bases). The V and J ends lost 5 bases and 5 bases respectively, with 7 bases between them. Germline assignment: CDR1 GTSNPN and CDR2 SVGIG (reference sequence). The CDR3 sequence is 11 residues long. The DNA for the CDR3 is TGTGCCTGGGGAGGGGATCAGCCCCAGCATTTT. This translates into CAWGGDQPQHF.

As concerns this clone: A read error may be the cause here, since a much bigger clone is one base away. The sample has other DNA sequences that encode this CDR3 too. The rearrangement joins TRBV30 to TRBJ1-5; D unclear. With 6 bases removed from V and 3 bases from J, the gap between germline ends came to 12 bases. Per the germline V gene, CDR1 is GTSNPN and CDR2 is SVGIG (reference sequence). CDR3 size: 13 residues. The CDR3 DNA reads TGTGCCTGCCAAGGCGACTTCAATCAGCCCCAGCATTTT. Translating gives CACQGDFNQPQHF.

The CDR3 sequence is CASSPRGKETQYF. In nucleotides, the CDR3 is TGTGCCAGCAGCCCGAGGGGGAAAGAGACCCAGTACTTC. The V gene is TRBV7-2, the J gene TRBJ2-5, with D perhaps TRBD1 (6 bases). V was shortened by 5 bases and J by 3 bases, with 10 bases between the two germline ends. The germline gives CDR1 SGHTA, CDR2 FQGNSA. This CDR3 is built from 13 residues.

As to this clone: The sample has other DNA sequences that encode this CDR3 too. The chain is built from TRBV7-2 and TRBJ2-1; TRBD1 might be the D (6 bases). V was trimmed by 5 bases and J by 1 base, leaving 12 bases between them. Germline V CDR1 and CDR2: SGHTA, FQGNSA. The CDR3 is 15 residues long. Here the CDR3 reads CASSPEGGSYNEQFF. CDR3 bases: TGTGCCAGCAGCCCCGAAGGGGGTTCCTACAATGAGCAGTTCTTC.

J is TRBJ1-4 and V is TRBV5-4; TRBD1 matches at 7 bases. This CDR3 is 14 amino acids long. Germline CDR1 SGHNT, CDR2 YYREEE (reference sequence). With V trimmed by 4 bases and J by 5 bases, 5 bases remained unmatched. Here the CDR3 DNA reads TGTGCCAGCAGCGCCAGGGGGGGCAATGAAAAACTGTTTTTT. This sequence encodes CASSARGGNEKLFF.

This chain connects TRBV6-1 to TRBJ2-3, with D tentatively TRBD2 (5 bases). The CDR3 consists of 15 residues. Looked up from germline, CDR1 is MNHNS and CDR2 is SASEGT. V was clipped by 5 bases and J by 0 bases, with 12 bases between them. The CDR3 region is CASSPLGRSTDTQYF. Written as DNA, the CDR3 is TGTGCCAGCAGTCCCCTGGGGAGAAGCACAGATACGCAGTATTTT.

This chain connects TRBV4-1 to TRBJ1-5, with D hard to call. Germline CDR1 is MGHRA and CDR2 is YSYEKL. The CDR3 is 17 residues long. V lost 0 bases and J 0 bases, leaving 12 bases between the germline ends. The CDR3 spells CASSQESGLLSNQPQHF. The CDR3 DNA reads as TGCGCCAGCAGCCAAGAATCCGGACTACTTAGCAATCAGCCCCAGCATTTT.